Each of the 9 T cell receptor beta chains below was sequenced from the same sample in a study of Siglec-9 on CD8 T cells in melanoma. Data came from immunoSEQ multiplex PCR; TCRdb stores just in-frame clones and leaves some out. The sample shows approximately 39,000 clones, roughly 80% of them seen only once. Sequencing input: Siglec-9- CD8+ T cells sorted from blood. The receptors originated from a human donor in good health.

The rearrangement joins TRBV7-3 to TRBJ2-5; TRBD2 aligns across 9 bases. The CDR3 consists of 16 residues. Germline assignment: CDR1 SGHTA and CDR2 FQGTGA. The V and J ends lost 3 bases and 5 bases, in that order; junction bases with no gene match: 10. CDR3 bases: TGTGCCAGCAGCTTGCAGGCGGGAGGGCCGGGGGAGACCCAGTACTTC. Protein: CASSLQAGGPGETQYF.

V gene TRBV4-1 combines with J gene TRBJ2-3; D perhaps matches TRBD2 (6 bases). V was shortened by 0 bases and J by 1 base, with 17 bases between the two germline ends. CDR1 and CDR2 (germline): MGHRA, YSYEKL. The CDR3 spans 18 residues. CDR3 protein: CASSQETILGGGTDTQYF. The CDR3 DNA reads as TGCGCCAGCAGCCAAGAAACGATATTGGGGGGAGGCACAGATACGCAGTATTTT.

The J gene is TRBJ2-5, the V gene TRBV12-5; D unresolved. This CDR3 has 15 amino acids. The V end lost 4 bases, the J end lost 2 bases, and 14 bases lay between the germline ends. Germline CDR1 is LGHNT and CDR2 is FRNRAP. CDR3 DNA sequence: TGTGCTAGTGGTTCACTACATACACCGCAAGAGACCCAGTACTTC. Protein: CASGSLHTPQETQYF.

This rearrangement joins TRBV9 to TRBJ2-7, with D maybe TRBD2 (5 bases). The germline gives CDR1 SGDLS, CDR2 YYNGEE. Trimming removed 4 bases from V and 0 bases from J, with 11 bases in between. CDR3 length: 14 amino acids. CDR3 residues: CASSPHGISYEQYF. CDR3 sequence (DNA): TGTGCCAGCAGCCCCCACGGGATCTCCTACGAGCAGTACTTC.

The CDR3 loop reads CASSLAASNTEAFF. The CDR3 DNA follows: TGTGCCAGCAGCTTAGCGGCTTCGAACACTGAAGCTTTCTTT. The chain employs TRBV11-2 and TRBJ1-1, with D uncertain. The CDR3 extends over 14 amino acids. The germline CDR1 and CDR2 sequences are SGHAT and FQNNGV. Trimming stripped 1 base from V and 1 base from J, with 7 bases between.

The chain has TRBV4-2 and TRBJ1-4, with 8 bases identical to TRBD1. The CDR3 spans 16 residues. V gave up 0 bases and J gave up 7 bases; unmatched junction bases: 7. Germline loops: CDR1 LGHNA, CDR2 YNFKEQ. CDR3 DNA sequence: TGTGCCAGCAGCCAAGACACAGGGGGGGGAAGTGAAAAACTGTTTTTT. It specifies CASSQDTGGGSEKLFF.

This clone showed up just a few times. The chain couples TRBV10-3 to TRBJ1-1; D possibly corresponds to TRBD1 (6 bases). Trimming left V 4 bases short and J 0 bases short, with 12 bases between. From germline, CDR1 is ENHRY and CDR2 SYGVKD. CDR3 length: 15 residues. CDR3 nucleotides: TGTGCCATCAGTGCCGATCAGGGGATGAACACTGAAGCTTTCTTT. Protein product: CAISADQGMNTEAFF.

This rearrangement joins TRBV13 to TRBJ1-6, with D uncertain. The length of the CDR3 is 16 residues. Between the trimmed V and J ends, which lost 5 bases and 3 bases, there was a span of 14 bases. Per the germline V gene, CDR1 is PRHDT and CDR2 is FYEKMQ (reference sequence). The CDR3 DNA follows: TGTGCCAGCAGCGTAACAGAGGCCAACTATAATTCACCCCTCCACTTT. Translated: CASSVTEANYNSPLHF. Full variable domain (rest looked up from reference TRBV13 and TRBJ1-6): AAGVIQSPRHLIKEKRETATLKCYPIPRHDTVYWYQQGPGQDPQFLISFYEKMQSDKGSIPDRFSAQQFSDYHSELNMSSLELGDSALYFCASSVTEANYNSPLHFGNGTRLTVT.

V is TRBV6-5 and J is TRBJ2-5, with D perhaps given as TRBD1 or TRBD2 (5 bases each). The V gene lost 6 bases and the J gene lost 1 base, with 9 bases spanning the gap. The CDR3 contains 13 residues. Germline V gene lookup returns CDR1 MNHEY and CDR2 SVGAGI. For the CDR3, the DNA is TGTGCCAGCAGCTGGGACGGCCAAGAGACCCAGTACTTC. This codes for CASSWDGQETQYF.